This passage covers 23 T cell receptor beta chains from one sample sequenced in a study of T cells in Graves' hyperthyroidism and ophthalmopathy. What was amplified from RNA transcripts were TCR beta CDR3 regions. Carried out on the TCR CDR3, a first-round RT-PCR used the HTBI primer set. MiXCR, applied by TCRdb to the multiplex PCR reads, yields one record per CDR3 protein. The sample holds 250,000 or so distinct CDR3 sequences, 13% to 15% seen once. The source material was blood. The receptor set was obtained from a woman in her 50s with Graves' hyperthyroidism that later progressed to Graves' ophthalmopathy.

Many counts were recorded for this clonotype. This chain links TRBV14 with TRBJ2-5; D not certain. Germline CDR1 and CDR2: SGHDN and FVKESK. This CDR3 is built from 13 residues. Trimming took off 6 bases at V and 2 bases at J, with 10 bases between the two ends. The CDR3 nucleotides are TGTGCCAGCAGACAAAACCTGCAAGAGACCCAGTACTTC. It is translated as CASRQNLQETQYF.

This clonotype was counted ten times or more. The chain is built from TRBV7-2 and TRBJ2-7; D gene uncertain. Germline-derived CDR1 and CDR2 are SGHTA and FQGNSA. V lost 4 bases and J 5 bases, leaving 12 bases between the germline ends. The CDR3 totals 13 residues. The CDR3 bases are TGTGCCAGCAGCTGGAAAACAAACCACGAGCAGTACTTC. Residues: CASSWKTNHEQYF. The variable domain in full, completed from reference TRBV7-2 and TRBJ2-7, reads GAGVSQSPSNKVTEKGKDVELRCDPISGHTALYWYRQSLGQGLEFLIYFQGNSAPDKSGLPSDRFSAERTGGSVSTLTIQRTQQEDSAVYLCASSWKTNHEQYFGPGTRLTVT.

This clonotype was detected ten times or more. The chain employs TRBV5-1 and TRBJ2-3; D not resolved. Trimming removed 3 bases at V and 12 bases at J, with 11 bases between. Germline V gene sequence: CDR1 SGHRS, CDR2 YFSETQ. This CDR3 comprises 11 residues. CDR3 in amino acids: CASSSPPHQYF. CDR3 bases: TGCGCCAGCAGCTCGCCACCCCACCAGTATTTT.

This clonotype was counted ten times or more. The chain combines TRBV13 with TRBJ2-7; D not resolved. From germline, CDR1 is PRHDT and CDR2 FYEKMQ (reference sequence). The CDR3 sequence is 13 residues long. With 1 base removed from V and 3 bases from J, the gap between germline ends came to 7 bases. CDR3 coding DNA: TGTGCCAGCAGCTTAGTGCTGGACTACGAGCAGTACTTC. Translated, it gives CASSLVLDYEQYF. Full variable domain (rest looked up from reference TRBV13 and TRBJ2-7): AAGVIQSPRHLIKEKRETATLKCYPIPRHDTVYWYQQGPGQDPQFLISFYEKMQSDKGSIPDRFSAQQFSDYHSELNMSSLELGDSALYFCASSLVLDYEQYFGPGTRLTVT.

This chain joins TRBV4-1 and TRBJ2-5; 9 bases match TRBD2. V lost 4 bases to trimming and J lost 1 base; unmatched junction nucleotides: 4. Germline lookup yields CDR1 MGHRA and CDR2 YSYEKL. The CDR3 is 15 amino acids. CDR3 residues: CASSPRGGFQETQYF. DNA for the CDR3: TGCGCCAGCAGCCCGCGGGGGGGGTTCCAAGAGACCCAGTACTTC.

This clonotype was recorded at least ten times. The CDR3 spells CSASDSSNYGYTF. The CDR3 DNA reads TGCAGCGCCTCTGACAGCTCTAACTATGGCTACACCTTC. The V gene is TRBV29-1, the J gene TRBJ1-2, with a tentative D call TRBD1 (5 bases). Trimming pared 7 bases from V and 0 bases from J, leaving 12 bases between. Germline V lookup: CDR1 SQVTM, CDR2 ANQGSEA. The CDR3 is made up of 13 amino acids.

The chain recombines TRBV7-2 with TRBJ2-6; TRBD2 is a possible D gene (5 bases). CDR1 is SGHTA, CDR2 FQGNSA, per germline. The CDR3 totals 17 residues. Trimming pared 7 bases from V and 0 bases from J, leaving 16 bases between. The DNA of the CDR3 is TGTGCCAGCACCAAGGGAGTAGGGTACTCTGGGGCCAACGTCCTGACTTTC. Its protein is CASTKGVGYSGANVLTF.

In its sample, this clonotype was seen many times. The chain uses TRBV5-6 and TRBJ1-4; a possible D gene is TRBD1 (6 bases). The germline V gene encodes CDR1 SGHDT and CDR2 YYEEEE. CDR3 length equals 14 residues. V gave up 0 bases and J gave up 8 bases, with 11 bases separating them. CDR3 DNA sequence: TGTGCCAGCAGCTTGGTTGTCGGGGGCGAAAAACTGTTTTTT. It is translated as CASSLVVGGEKLFF. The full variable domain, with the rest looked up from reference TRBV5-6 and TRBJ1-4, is DAGVTQSPTHLIKTRGQQVTLRCSPKSGHDTVSWYQQALGQGPQFIFQYYEEEERQRGNFPDRFSGHQFPNYSSELNVNALLLGDSALYLCASSLVVGGEKLFFGSGTQLSVL.

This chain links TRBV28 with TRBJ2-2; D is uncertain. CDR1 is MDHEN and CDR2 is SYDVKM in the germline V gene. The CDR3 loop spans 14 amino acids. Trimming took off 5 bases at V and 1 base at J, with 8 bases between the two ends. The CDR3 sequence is CASSTLGNTGELFF. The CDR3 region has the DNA TGTGCCAGCAGTACCCTCGGGAACACCGGGGAGCTGTTTTTT. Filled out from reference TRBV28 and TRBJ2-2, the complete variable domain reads DVKVTQSSRYLVKRTGEKVFLECVQDMDHENMFWYRQDPGLGLRLIYFSYDVKMKEKGDIPEGYSVSREKKERFSLILESASTNQTSMYLCASSTLGNTGELFFGEGSRLTVL.

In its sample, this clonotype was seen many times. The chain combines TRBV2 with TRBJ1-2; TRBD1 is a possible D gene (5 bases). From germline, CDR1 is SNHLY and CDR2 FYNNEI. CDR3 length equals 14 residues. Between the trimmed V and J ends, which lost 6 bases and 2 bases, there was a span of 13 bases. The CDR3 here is CASRRRGPNYGYTF. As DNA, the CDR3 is TGTGCCAGCAGGAGGCGGGGACCAAACTATGGCTACACCTTC.

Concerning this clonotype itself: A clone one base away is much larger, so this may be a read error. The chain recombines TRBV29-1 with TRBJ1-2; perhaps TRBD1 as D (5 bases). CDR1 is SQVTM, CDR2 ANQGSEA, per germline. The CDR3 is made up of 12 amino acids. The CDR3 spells CGVEDGGRGYTF. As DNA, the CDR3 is TGCGGCGTTGAAGACGGGGGACGGGGCTACACCTTC.

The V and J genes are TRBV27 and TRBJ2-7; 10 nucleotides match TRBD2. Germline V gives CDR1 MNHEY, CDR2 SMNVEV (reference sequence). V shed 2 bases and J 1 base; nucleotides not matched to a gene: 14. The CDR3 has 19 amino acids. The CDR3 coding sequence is TGTGCCAGCAGTTTAGTTCCTAGCGGGAGTTGGTTAACGTCCTACGAGCAGTACTTC. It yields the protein CASSLVPSGSWLTSYEQYF.

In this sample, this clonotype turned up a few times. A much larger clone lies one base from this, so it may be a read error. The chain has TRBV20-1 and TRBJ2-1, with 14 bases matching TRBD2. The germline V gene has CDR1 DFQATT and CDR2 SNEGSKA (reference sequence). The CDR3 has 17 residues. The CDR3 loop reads CSAPPGTSGRSYDEQFF. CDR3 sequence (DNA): TGCAGTGCCCCCCCCGGGACTAGCGGGAGATCCTACGATGAGCAGTTCTTC.

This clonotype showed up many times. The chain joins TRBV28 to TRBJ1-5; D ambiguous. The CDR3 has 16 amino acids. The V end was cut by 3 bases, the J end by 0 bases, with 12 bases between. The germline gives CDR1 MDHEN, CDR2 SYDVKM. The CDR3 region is CASSFQREYSNQPQHF. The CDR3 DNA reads TGTGCCAGCAGTTTTCAAAGGGAATATAGCAATCAGCCCCAGCATTTT.

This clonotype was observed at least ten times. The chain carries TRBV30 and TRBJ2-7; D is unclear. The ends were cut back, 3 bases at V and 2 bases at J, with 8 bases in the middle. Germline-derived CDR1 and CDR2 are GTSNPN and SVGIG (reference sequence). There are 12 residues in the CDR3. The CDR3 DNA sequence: TGTGCCTGGAGGCACAGCACCTACGAGCAGTACTTC. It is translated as CAWRHSTYEQYF.

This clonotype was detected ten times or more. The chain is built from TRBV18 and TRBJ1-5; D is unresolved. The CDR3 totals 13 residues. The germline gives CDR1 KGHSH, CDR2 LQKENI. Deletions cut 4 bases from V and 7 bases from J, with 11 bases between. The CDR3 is CASSQFVGQPQHF. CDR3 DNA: TGTGCCAGCTCACAGTTCGTCGGGCAGCCCCAGCATTTT.

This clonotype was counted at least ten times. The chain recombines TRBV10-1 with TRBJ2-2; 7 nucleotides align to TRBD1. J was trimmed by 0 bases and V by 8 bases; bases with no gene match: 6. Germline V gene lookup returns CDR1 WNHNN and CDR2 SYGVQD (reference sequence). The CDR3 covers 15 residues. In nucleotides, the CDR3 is TGCGCCAGCTCACAGGGGTCAGCGAACACCGGGGAGCTGTTTTTT. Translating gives CASSQGSANTGELFF.

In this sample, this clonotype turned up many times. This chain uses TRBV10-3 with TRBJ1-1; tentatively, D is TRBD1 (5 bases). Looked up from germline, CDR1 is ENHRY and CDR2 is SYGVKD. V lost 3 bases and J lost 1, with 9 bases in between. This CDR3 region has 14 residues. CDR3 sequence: CAISERGANTEAFF. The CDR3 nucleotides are TGTGCCATCAGTGAAAGGGGTGCGAACACTGAAGCTTTCTTT.

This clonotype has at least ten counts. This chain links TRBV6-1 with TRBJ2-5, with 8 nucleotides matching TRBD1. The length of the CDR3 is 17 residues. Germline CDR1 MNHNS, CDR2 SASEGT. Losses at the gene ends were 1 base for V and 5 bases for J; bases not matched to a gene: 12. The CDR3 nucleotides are TGTGCCAGCAGTGAAGTGGCAGGGGGCGCGTCGGTCGAGACCCAGTACTTC. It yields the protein CASSEVAGGASVETQYF.

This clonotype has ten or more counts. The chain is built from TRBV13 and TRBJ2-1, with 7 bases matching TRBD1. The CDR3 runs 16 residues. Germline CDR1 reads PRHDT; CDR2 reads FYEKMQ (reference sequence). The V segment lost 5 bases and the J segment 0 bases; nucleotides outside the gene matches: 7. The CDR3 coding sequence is TGTGCCAGCAGCAATAACAGGGGCCTCTCCTACAATGAGCAGTTCTTC. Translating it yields CASSNNRGLSYNEQFF.

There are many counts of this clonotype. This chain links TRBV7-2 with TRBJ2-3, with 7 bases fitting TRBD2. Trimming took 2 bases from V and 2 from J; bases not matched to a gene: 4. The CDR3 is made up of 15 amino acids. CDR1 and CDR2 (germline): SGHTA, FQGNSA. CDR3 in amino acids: CASSLPAGNTDTQYF. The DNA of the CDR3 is TGTGCCAGCAGCTTACCAGCGGGGAACACAGATACGCAGTATTTT.

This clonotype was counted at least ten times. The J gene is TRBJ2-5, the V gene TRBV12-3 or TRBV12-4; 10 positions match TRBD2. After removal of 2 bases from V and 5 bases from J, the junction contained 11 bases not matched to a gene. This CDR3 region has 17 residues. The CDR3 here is CASSLFPLAGDRETQYF. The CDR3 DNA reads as TGTGCCAGCAGTTTATTTCCGCTAGCGGGAGATCGGGAGACCCAGTACTTC.

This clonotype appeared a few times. The CDR3 bases are TGTGCCAGCAGCCAGGCACTAGCGGGAGCAGATACGCAGTATTTT. This encodes CASSQALAGADTQYF. The chain employs TRBV5-8 and TRBJ2-3; 11 bases are shared with TRBD2. From germline, CDR1 is SGHTS and CDR2 YDEGEE. There are 15 residues in the CDR3. V dropped 4 bases and J dropped 4; count of bases not matched to a gene: 5.